Listed here are 23 T cell receptor beta chains from one sample, sequenced in a study of cytomegalovirus exposure and HLA in healthy donors. The study ran its PCR with 60 Vbeta and 13 Jbeta primers. Sequenced by immunoSEQ multiplex PCR; TCRdb stores in-frame clones only, minus some. The repertoire holds about 140,000 clones, 73% seen once, with about 1.2% in the top ten. What was sequenced was PBMCs. These receptors all come from a woman between 40 and 55 years old in good health and CMV-seronegative.

The genes are TRBV7-6 and TRBJ2-2, with TRBD2 as a possible D gene (6 bases). Germline V lookup: CDR1 SGHVS, CDR2 FNYEAQ. This CDR3 comprises 14 residues. Between the trimmed V and J ends, which lost 5 bases and 4 bases, there was a span of 11 bases. CDR3 nucleotides: TGTGCCAGCAGCGCGGGACCGACCACCGGGGAGCTGTTTTTT. Its translation: CASSAGPTTGELFF.

This chain uses TRBV6-6 with TRBJ1-2; maybe TRBD1 (5 bases). Deletions cut 10 bases from V and 1 base from J, with 7 bases between. CDR1 is MNHNY, CDR2 SVGAGI, per germline (reference sequence). The CDR3 loop spans 11 amino acids. CDR3: CATQGNYGYTF. The CDR3 DNA follows: TGTGCCACCCAGGGTAACTATGGCTACACCTTC.

This chain uses TRBV2 with TRBJ2-7, with 8 bases aligning to TRBD2. V lost 4 bases, J lost 3 bases, and 8 bases stayed unmatched. Germline CDR1 reads SNHLY; CDR2 reads FYNNEI. The CDR3 consists of 15 residues. DNA for the CDR3: TGTGCCAGCAGTGGGTCCGGGGGGGGCTTCTACGAGCAGTACTTC. Its protein product is CASSGSGGGFYEQYF.

The chain is built from TRBV5-4 and TRBJ2-1; D may be TRBD2 (5 bases). Trimming took off 0 bases at V and 0 bases at J, with 10 bases between the two ends. Germline V gives CDR1 SGHNT, CDR2 YYREEE (reference sequence). The CDR3 length is 16 residues. This chain's CDR3 is CASSLGGASSYNEQFF. The CDR3 DNA is TGTGCCAGCAGCTTGGGGGGAGCTAGCTCCTACAATGAGCAGTTCTTC. The entire variable domain, with the rest obtained from reference TRBV5-4 and TRBJ2-1, is as follows: ETGVTQSPTHLIKTRGQQVTLRCSSQSGHNTVSWYQQALGQGPQFIFQYYREEENGRGNFPPRFSGLQFPNYSSELNVNALELDDSALYLCASSLGGASSYNEQFFGPGTRLTVL.

The chain employs TRBV11-2 and TRBJ1-5; no clear D. The CDR3 has 13 amino acids. Germline CDR1 SGHAT, CDR2 FQNNGV. V dropped 0 bases and J dropped 15 bases, with 15 bases sitting between them. The CDR3 here is CASSLDGWGATHF. CDR3 nucleotide sequence: TGTGCCAGCAGCTTAGATGGTTGGGGAGCCACGCATTTT.

The gene calls are TRBV2 and TRBJ1-3; D is undetermined. Trimming removed 7 bases at V and 0 bases at J, with 10 bases between. Looked up from germline, CDR1 is SNHLY and CDR2 is FYNNEI. The CDR3 length is 14 residues. CDR3 DNA sequence: TGTGCCAGCAATGGTGAGGACTCTGGAAACACCATATATTTT. Translation gives CASNGEDSGNTIYF.

The chain carries TRBV19 and TRBJ1-2; D might be TRBD1 (6 bases). The V and J ends lost 4 bases and 8 bases respectively, with 17 bases between them. Germline CDR1 is LNHDA and CDR2 is SQIVND (reference sequence). This CDR3 is built from 14 residues. The DNA for the CDR3 is TGTGCCAGTAGTACCCCTACTTCAGGGGTAGGCTACACCTTC. The encoded protein is CASSTPTSGVGYTF.

The chain recombines TRBV19 with TRBJ1-1; D perhaps matches TRBD1 (5 bases). This CDR3 has 15 amino acids. Trimming shortened V by 6 bases and J by 1 base, and 15 bases separated the two germline ends. Germline V CDR1 and CDR2: LNHDA, SQIVND (reference sequence). The DNA of the CDR3 is TGTGCCAGTAGCCTGGGAACAGGATCGAACACTGAAGCTTTCTTT. This codes for CASSLGTGSNTEAFF.

The chain recombines TRBV29-1 with TRBJ1-2, with D uncertain. Trimming took off 6 bases at V and 8 bases at J, with 7 bases between the two ends. Germline CDR1 reads SQVTM; CDR2 reads ANQGSEA. The CDR3 loop spans 9 amino acids. CDR3 amino acids: CSVEEGYTF. As DNA, the CDR3 is TGCAGCGTGGAGGAAGGCTACACCTTC.

The V gene is TRBV4-1, the J gene TRBJ1-5, with a weak D call TRBD1 (5 bases). This CDR3 spans 17 amino acids. Trimming pared 0 bases from V and 4 bases from J, leaving 16 bases between. Germline V gene lookup returns CDR1 MGHRA and CDR2 YSYEKL. The CDR3 sequence: CASSQEVRRVPNQPQHF. The CDR3 DNA is TGCGCCAGCAGCCAAGAAGTCCGCAGGGTCCCTAATCAGCCCCAGCATTTT.

In its sample, this clone was seen a few times. This chain uses TRBV5-4 with TRBJ2-5; D remains unclear. Trimming shortened V by 1 base and J by 0 bases, and 4 bases separated the two germline ends. The CDR3 is 13 amino acids. Germline assignment: CDR1 SGHNT and CDR2 YYREEE (reference sequence). CDR3 sequence reads: CASSLTDQETQYF. As DNA, the CDR3 is TGTGCCAGCAGCTTGACGGACCAAGAGACCCAGTACTTC.

This clone appeared a few times. The V call is TRBV5-1, the J call TRBJ1-3; 11 bases align to TRBD1. The ends lost 4 bases at V and 1 base at J; junction bases unmatched: 1. This CDR3 is 15 amino acids long. Germline assignment: CDR1 SGHRS and CDR2 YFSETQ. The CDR3 reads CASSGQGASGNTIYF. The DNA of the CDR3 is TGCGCCAGCAGCGGACAGGGGGCTTCTGGAAACACCATATATTTT.

This chain joins TRBV18 and TRBJ1-6; 9 positions agree with TRBD1. The CDR3 is 15 residues long. Germline V CDR1 and CDR2: KGHSH, LQKENI. The trim removed 6 bases at V and 6 bases at J, leaving 6 bases unmatched. CDR3: CASSPGQGANSPLHF. CDR3 bases: TGTGCCAGCTCCCCGGGACAGGGTGCTAATTCACCCCTCCACTTT. Looking up the rest from reference TRBV18 and TRBJ1-6 gives the full variable domain: NAGVMQNPRHLVRRRGQEARLRCSPMKGHSHVYWYRQLPEEGLKFMVYLQKENIIDESGMPKERFSAEFPKEGPSILRIQQVVRGDSAAYFCASSPGQGANSPLHFGNGTRLTVT.

This clone was recorded only once. The V gene is TRBV19, the J gene TRBJ2-1; D is perhaps TRBD1 (7 bases). The CDR3 runs 15 residues. Germline V gene lookup returns CDR1 LNHDA and CDR2 SQIVND (reference sequence). V was trimmed by 5 bases and J by 0 bases, leaving 11 bases between them. The CDR3: CASSSGGSSYNEQFF. The CDR3, as DNA: TGTGCCAGTAGTTCAGGGGGGAGCTCCTACAATGAGCAGTTCTTC.

V gene TRBV19 combines with J gene TRBJ2-1; D is undetermined. This CDR3 has 12 residues. Trimming shortened V by 5 bases and J by 4 bases, and 6 bases separated the two germline ends. Germline lookup yields CDR1 LNHDA and CDR2 SQIVND (reference sequence). The CDR3 DNA reads as TGTGCCAGTAGTCCTAGTTACAATGAGCAGTTCTTC. Protein: CASSPSYNEQFF.

The rearrangement joins TRBV6-5 to TRBJ2-5; TRBD2 agrees at 9 bases. This CDR3 contains 15 residues. Germline V gene lookup returns CDR1 MNHEY and CDR2 SVGAGI. V shed 7 bases and J 2 bases; nucleotides not matched to a gene: 8. The CDR3 region has the DNA TGTGCCAGCAAAAGGGGCGGGGGGGGTCAAGAGACCCAGTACTTC. Amino acid sequence: CASKRGGGGQETQYF.

The chain's CDR3 is CASRGRDRSYEQYF. Here the CDR3 DNA reads TGTGCCAGCAGGGGCCGGGACAGATCCTACGAGCAGTACTTC. The chain joins TRBV2 to TRBJ2-7; TRBD1 agrees at 7 bases. After removal of 6 bases from V and 1 base from J, the junction contained 6 bases not matched to a gene. Per germline, CDR1 SNHLY and CDR2 FYNNEI. The CDR3 extends over 14 amino acids.

In nucleotides, the CDR3 is TGTGCCAGCAGCTTAGGCACCGAGACTGAAGCTTTCTTT. Translation gives CASSLGTETEAFF. This sequence joins TRBV7-8 and TRBJ1-1; D call uncertain. The germline V and J ends were trimmed by 1 base and 5 bases, with 8 bases remaining between them. The V gene's germline CDR1 is SGHVS and CDR2 FQNEAQ. The CDR3 extends over 13 amino acids.

The rearrangement uses TRBV6-5 and TRBJ1-1; D not resolved. This CDR3 has 13 residues. Germline V gene lookup returns CDR1 MNHEY and CDR2 SVGAGI. The V end lost 2 bases, the J end lost 1 base, and 5 bases lay between the germline ends. CDR3 bases: TGTGCCAGCAGTTACAGGAGGAACACTGAAGCTTTCTTT. Encoded protein: CASSYRRNTEAFF.

The table lists this clone with a few counts. The chain combines TRBV2 with TRBJ2-1; D perhaps matches TRBD1 (5 bases). Germline CDR1 reads SNHLY; CDR2 reads FYNNEI. V dropped 7 bases and J dropped 5 bases, with 15 bases sitting between them. CDR3 length: 14 residues. The CDR3 reads CASTLQGPNNEQFF. The CDR3 bases are TGTGCCAGCACTCTCCAGGGCCCAAACAATGAGCAGTTCTTC.

This chain links TRBV28 with TRBJ1-4, with a possible D match to TRBD1 (5 bases). The V end lost 4 bases, the J end lost 8 bases, and 17 bases lay between the germline ends. CDR1 and CDR2 from the germline V gene are MDHEN and SYDVKM. The CDR3 consists of 15 residues. The CDR3 nucleotides read TGTGCCAGCAGTTCGTCGGGGGTTGTTCGGGAAAAACTGTTTTTT. Amino acids: CASSSSGVVREKLFF.

The chain joins TRBV30 to TRBJ1-1; 7 bases are a match to TRBD1. The V gene's germline CDR1 is GTSNPN and CDR2 SVGIG (reference sequence). The CDR3 length is 14 residues. V was clipped by 4 bases and J by 1 base; unmatched bases: 6. CDR3 sequence (DNA): TGTGCCTGGAATTGGACAGGACCGAACACTGAAGCTTTCTTT. Amino acid sequence: CAWNWTGPNTEAFF.

This chain uses TRBV4-1 with TRBJ1-1, with 8 bases matching TRBD1. The V gene end was trimmed by 4 bases and the J gene end by 1 base; junction bases not matched to a gene: 8. This CDR3 contains 16 residues. Germline assignment: CDR1 MGHRA and CDR2 YSYEKL. CDR3 nucleotide sequence: TGCGCCAGCAGCCCCGGACAGGGTAGGGGGAACACTGAAGCTTTCTTT. This codes for CASSPGQGRGNTEAFF.